The sequence of this TCR beta chain was determined in a study of T cell responses to AZD1222 COVID-19 vaccine. Whole-study findings and limits: Females made up more of the donors, who were largely white British, and clonal diversity may have come out too low. Repertoire samples came only from after the peak T cell response.

V was clipped by 0 bases and J by 4 bases; unmatched bases: 4. The V gene's germline CDR1 is SGHNT and CDR2 YYREEE (reference sequence). The CDR3 length is 15 residues. With regard to this clone: Its antigen is undetermined.

Clones were sequenced by immunoSEQ multiplex PCR, and TCRdb holds only the in-frame ones, with some missing. The sample holds about 110,000 clones; approximately 88% are singletons and the top ten take around 13%. The V call is TRBV5-4, the J call TRBJ2-1; 7 nucleotides line up with TRBD2. This specimen was peripheral blood, taken on day 0 of MenACWY control vaccination. This TCR derives from an adult in good health. The CDR3: CASSLDGRRYNEQFF. The CDR3 DNA is TGTGCCAGCAGCTTGGACGGGAGGCGATACAATGAGCAGTTCTTC.